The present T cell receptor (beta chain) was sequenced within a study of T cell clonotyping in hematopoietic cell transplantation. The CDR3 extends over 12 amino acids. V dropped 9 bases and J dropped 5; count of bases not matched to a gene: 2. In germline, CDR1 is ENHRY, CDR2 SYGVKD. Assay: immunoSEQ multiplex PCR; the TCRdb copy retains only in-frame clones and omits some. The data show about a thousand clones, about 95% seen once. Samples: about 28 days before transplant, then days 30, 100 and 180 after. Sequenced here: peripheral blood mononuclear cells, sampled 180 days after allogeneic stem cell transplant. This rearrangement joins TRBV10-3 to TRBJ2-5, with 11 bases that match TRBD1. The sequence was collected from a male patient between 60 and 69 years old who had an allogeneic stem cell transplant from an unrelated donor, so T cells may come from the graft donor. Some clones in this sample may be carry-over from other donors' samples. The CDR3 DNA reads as TGTGCCATATGGGACAGGGGGGAGACCCAGTACTTC. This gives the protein CAIWDRGETQYF.